The clone carrying this TCR beta chain was counted between two and nine times. The antigen is unknown. Trimming stripped 4 bases from V and 1 base from J, with 7 bases between. The germline V gene encodes CDR1 MDHEN and CDR2 SYDVKM. The CDR3 totals 13 residues. This sample is drawn from a study of shared clonotypes between healthy human individuals. Study-wide context: The plates for each donor numbered three CD4 naive, three CD4 memory, two CD8 naive and one CD8 memory.

Each subset's genomic DNA was shared equally among a number of immunoSEQ plates. Sequencing was performed with immunoSEQ multiplex PCR; in TCRdb, only in-frame clones are kept and a portion is missing. The data show roughly 2.6 million clones, approximately 90% seen once. Overall study findings and caveats: Lower generation probabilities were found for non-shared clonotypes than for those shared by all four donors.

Sequencing was carried out using naive CD4+ T cells sorted from blood. Specified subset: CD45RA+ positively selected. The clonotype comes from a man between 18 and 29 years old in good health. J is TRBJ1-1 and V is TRBV28, with D maybe TRBD1 (6 bases). For the CDR3, the DNA is TGTGCCAGCAGTTCGGGACAGAACACTGAAGCTTTCTTT. Translation: CASSSGQNTEAFF.